The 9 T cell receptor beta chains below all came from one sample that was sequenced in a study of EBV T-cell therapy then PD-1 blockade in nasopharyngeal carcinoma. Their antigens are not known. Libraries were prepared by immunoSEQ multiplex PCR; TCRdb keeps only in-frame clonotypes and omits some of them. In the table there are 20,000 or so clones, roughly 80% of which are singletons. Indicated treatment: AdE1-LMPpoly-expanded autologous EBV-specific T-cell therapy followed by anti-PD-1 nivolumab. The sample here was CD8+ T cells from blood, taken between days 30 and 35 from a patient whose treatment included autologous EBV-specific T cells and nivolumab. These receptors came from a man in his forties or fifties with nasopharyngeal carcinoma.

V and J are TRBV7-3 and TRBJ1-1; D is ambiguous. Germline V gives CDR1 SGHTA, CDR2 FQGTGA. The CDR3 extends over 12 amino acids. The V end lost 6 bases, the J end lost 1 base, and 6 bases lay between the germline ends. The CDR3 DNA is TGTGCCAGCAGTTGGGGGAACACTGAAGCTTTCTTT. The encoded protein is CASSWGNTEAFF.

The chain links TRBV5-1 to TRBJ1-5; D unclear. The germline CDR1 and CDR2 sequences are SGHRS and YFSETQ. V shed 4 bases and J shed 4 bases, with 9 bases lying between them. This CDR3 region has 13 residues. This CDR3 is CASSLTENQPQHF. The CDR3 DNA reads as TGCGCCAGCAGCCTAACAGAAAATCAGCCCCAGCATTTT. The full variable domain, in which reference TRBV5-1 and TRBJ1-5 provide the parts outside the CDR3, is KAGVTQTPRYLIKTRGQQVTLSCSPISGHRSVSWYQQTPGQGLQFLFEYFSETQRNKGNFPGRFSGRQFSNSRSEMNVSTLELGDSALYLCASSLTENQPQHFGDGTRLSIL.

The chain employs TRBV6-4 and TRBJ2-1, with 10 bases lining up with TRBD2. Losses at the gene ends were 3 bases for V and 5 bases for J; bases not matched to a gene: 1. The CDR3 consists of 14 residues. Germline V gene lookup returns CDR1 MRHNA and CDR2 SNTAGT. CDR3 in DNA: TGTGCCAGCAGTGAAGCGGGGGGGCACAATGAGCAGTTCTTC. Its translation: CASSEAGGHNEQFF.

The chain combines TRBV7-6 with TRBJ2-1; tentatively, D is TRBD1 (6 bases). Germline V lookup: CDR1 SGHVS, CDR2 FNYEAQ. The V gene lost 5 bases and the J gene lost 10 bases, with 12 bases spanning the gap. This CDR3 is built from 12 residues. CDR3 in amino acids: CASSPGGGEQFF. DNA of the CDR3: TGTGCCAGCAGCCCTGGGGGCGGGGAGCAGTTCTTC.

This clone was detected only once. CDR3: CASSLGVAANYNSPLHF. CDR3 DNA: TGTGCCAGCAGTTTAGGCGTAGCAGCGAACTATAATTCACCCCTCCACTTT. The chain carries TRBV27 and TRBJ1-6; D gene unclear. This CDR3 spans 17 amino acids. With 2 bases removed from V and 3 bases from J, the gap between germline ends came to 14 bases. The germline gives CDR1 MNHEY, CDR2 SMNVEV (reference sequence).

This rearrangement joins TRBV4-2 to TRBJ2-1, with D tentatively TRBD2 (6 bases). The ends were cut back, 2 bases at V and 2 bases at J, with 13 bases in the middle. The CDR3 spans 16 residues. From germline, CDR1 is LGHNA and CDR2 YNFKEQ. CDR3 DNA sequence: TGTGCCAGCAGCCAAACGGGACTGTCGGCCTACAATGAGCAGTTCTTC. This encodes CASSQTGLSAYNEQFF.

V and J are TRBV5-6 and TRBJ1-5, with no clear D. Germline assignment: CDR1 SGHDT and CDR2 YYEEEE. CDR3 size: 12 residues. V lost 0 bases and J 8 bases, leaving 6 bases between the germline ends. The CDR3 nucleotides read TGTGCCAGCAGCTTGGCCGGTGAGCCCCAGCATTTT. This encodes CASSLAGEPQHF.

This clone was observed a few times. The rearrangement joins TRBV6-6 to TRBJ1-6; no definite D call. The germline V gene encodes CDR1 MNHNY and CDR2 SVGAGI (reference sequence). The CDR3 sequence is 15 residues long. The V end was cut by 5 bases, the J end by 6 bases, with 14 bases between. In DNA, the CDR3 is TGTGCCAGCAGTCCGACGGACCTCCCTAATTCACCCCTCCACTTT. Protein: CASSPTDLPNSPLHF.

The V and J genes are TRBV10-1 and TRBJ2-7; D gene ambiguous. Trimming removed 4 bases from V and 2 bases from J, with 15 bases in between. This CDR3 has 15 residues. Germline CDR1 is WNHNN and CDR2 is SYGVQD (reference sequence). This chain's CDR3 is CASSGYSMPPYEQYF. CDR3 bases: TGCGCCAGCAGTGGTTATTCTATGCCCCCCTACGAGCAGTACTTC.